These 21 T cell receptor beta chains share one sample of origin, sequenced in a study of blood T cell repertoires in COVID-19. Profiled with immunoSEQ multiplex PCR; TCRdb holds only in-frame clones, not every one. Of about 220,000 clones listed, over 70% are singletons. Sequenced material: peripheral blood. The receptors stem from a woman in her seventies with acute or convalescent COVID-19.

The chain couples TRBV3-1 (or the pseudogene TRBV3-2) to TRBJ2-3, with TRBD2 matching 9 bases. This CDR3 has 14 residues. Trimming at V came to 1 base and at J to 7 bases, leaving 3 bases not matched to a gene. Germline values: CDR1 LGHDT, CDR2 YNNKEL (reference sequence). The CDR3 nucleotides are TGTGCCAGCAGCCAAGGGGCGGGGGGGCATACGCAGTATTTT. Protein sequence: CASSQGAGGHTQYF.

The CDR3 sequence: CASSTGQMNTEAFF. DNA of the CDR3: TGTGCCAGCAGTACCGGACAGATGAACACTGAAGCTTTCTTT. This chain uses TRBV6-2 or TRBV6-3 with TRBJ1-1; the D gene is possibly TRBD1 (6 bases). This CDR3 is 14 amino acids long. Germline V lookup: CDR1 MNHEY, CDR2 SVGEGT. Trimming took off 5 bases at V and 0 bases at J, with 10 bases between the two ends.

The chain uses TRBV10-3 and TRBJ2-7, with D possibly TRBD2 on 7 matching bases. The CDR3 spans 14 residues. Per germline, CDR1 ENHRY and CDR2 SYGVKD. V shed 2 bases and J shed 0 bases, with 8 bases lying between them. CDR3 protein: CAISERGASYEQYF. The CDR3 DNA sequence: TGTGCCATCAGTGAGCGGGGGGCCTCCTACGAGCAGTACTTC.

The chain joins TRBV29-1 to TRBJ1-1, with D possibly TRBD1 on 5 matching bases. The CDR3 totals 14 residues. Trimming stripped 4 bases from V and 1 base from J, with 13 bases between. The V gene's germline CDR1 is SQVTM and CDR2 ANQGSEA. CDR3 sequence (DNA): TGCAGCGTTGCTTCGTTGACAGAGAACACTGAAGCTTTCTTT. Its translation is CSVASLTENTEAFF.

This chain links TRBV2 with TRBJ1-4; TRBD1 aligns across 7 bases. The germline V gene encodes CDR1 SNHLY and CDR2 FYNNEI. The CDR3 has 15 residues. V trimming: 6 bases; J trimming: 8 bases; junction bases outside the gene matches: 12. CDR3 coding DNA: TGTGCCAGCAGGGCTACGACAGGGAGGAACGAAAAACTGTTTTTT. It is translated as CASRATTGRNEKLFF.

The CDR3 region has the DNA TGTGCCAGCAGGATCCTACAGGGAGACTACACCTTC. This translates into CASRILQGDYTF. This sequence joins TRBV27 and TRBJ1-2, with D maybe TRBD1 (6 bases). The germline CDR1 and CDR2 sequences are MNHEY and SMNVEV (reference sequence). V shed 6 bases and J shed 10 bases, with 15 bases lying between them. This CDR3 spans 12 amino acids.

The V gene is TRBV10-3, the J gene TRBJ1-2; D ambiguous. CDR1 and CDR2 from the germline V gene are ENHRY and SYGVKD. Trimming pared 0 bases from V and 4 bases from J, leaving 6 bases between. CDR3 length equals 13 residues. The CDR3, as DNA: TGTGCCATCAGTGAGTCTCGCGGCTATGGCTACACCTTC. It translates to CAISESRGYGYTF.

The rearrangement joins TRBV2 to TRBJ1-1; TRBD1 agrees at 7 bases. Germline values: CDR1 SNHLY, CDR2 FYNNEI. Trimming took 4 bases from V and 1 from J; bases not matched to a gene: 3. The CDR3 runs 14 residues. CDR3 nucleotides: TGTGCCAGCAGTGGACAGGGTAAGAACACTGAAGCTTTCTTT. Its protein product is CASSGQGKNTEAFF.

The V call is TRBV5-1, the J call TRBJ2-7, with 8 bases lining up with TRBD2. V lost 5 bases and J lost 0; bases outside the gene matches: 7. Germline V CDR1 and CDR2: SGHRS, YFSETQ. The length of the CDR3 is 15 residues. CDR3 loop: CASSLSSGFSYEQYF. The DNA of the CDR3 is TGCGCCAGCAGTCTCTCTAGCGGGTTCTCCTACGAGCAGTACTTC.

This chain uses TRBV5-1 with TRBJ2-3; D is perhaps TRBD2 (6 bases). The CDR3 has 16 residues. Looked up from germline, CDR1 is SGHRS and CDR2 is YFSETQ. V was clipped by 0 bases and J by 0 bases, with 11 bases between them. The CDR3 DNA follows: TGCGCCAGCAGCTTGGTTGTGGGGGGTAGCACAGATACGCAGTATTTT. This sequence encodes CASSLVVGGSTDTQYF.

The chain employs TRBV6-2 or TRBV6-3 and TRBJ2-3; 8 bases match TRBD2. Per germline, CDR1 MNHEY and CDR2 SVGEGT. The CDR3 extends over 14 amino acids. Trimming cost V 5 bases and J 6 bases; bases outside gene matches: 7. The CDR3 loop reads CASSPGGLWDTQYF. CDR3 sequence (DNA): TGTGCCAGCAGTCCGGGGGGGCTCTGGGATACGCAGTATTTT.

The sample holds one count of this clone. The chain carries TRBV30 and TRBJ1-1, with unresolved D. There are 11 residues in the CDR3. V was trimmed by 4 bases and J by 6 bases, leaving 9 bases between them. Germline CDR1 and CDR2: GTSNPN and SVGIG (reference sequence). CDR3 in DNA: TGTGCCTGGATTGGGAGGGCTGAAGCTTTCTTT. It is translated as CAWIGRAEAFF.

This chain uses TRBV11-2 with TRBJ1-2; D might be TRBD1 (5 bases). This CDR3 has 14 amino acids. Looked up from germline, CDR1 is SGHAT and CDR2 is FQNNGV. V was shortened by 5 bases and J by 2 bases, with 12 bases between the two germline ends. This chain's CDR3 is CASSLRDLNYGYTF. DNA for the CDR3: TGTGCCAGCAGCCTGAGGGACTTGAACTATGGCTACACCTTC.

This clone appeared once. This chain joins TRBV7-9 and TRBJ1-5, with D perhaps TRBD1 (5 bases). The CDR3 has 13 amino acids. In germline, CDR1 is SEHNR, CDR2 FQNEAQ (reference sequence). V lost 11 bases, J lost 1 base, and 12 bases lay in between. Here the CDR3 reads CAVGGESNQPQHF. The CDR3 coding sequence is TGTGCCGTGGGGGGGGAGAGCAATCAGCCCCAGCATTTT.

The gene calls are TRBV30 and TRBJ1-1; D is ambiguous. With 5 bases removed from V and 3 bases from J, the gap between germline ends came to 13 bases. CDR1 and CDR2 (germline): GTSNPN, SVGIG (reference sequence). The CDR3 has 13 residues. The CDR3 sequence is CAWGVRRDTEAFF. Here the CDR3 DNA reads TGTGCCTGGGGGGTCAGGCGGGACACTGAAGCTTTCTTT.

The chain uses TRBV18 and TRBJ1-5, with TRBD1 as a possible D gene (6 bases). CDR3 length: 17 residues. Germline V gene lookup returns CDR1 KGHSH and CDR2 LQKENI. The V gene lost 5 bases and the J gene lost 7 bases, with 24 bases spanning the gap. In DNA form, the CDR3 reads TGTGCCAGCTCAAACGGGAGGGGGATCGGGGGCCAGCAGCCCCAGCATTTT. Protein: CASSNGRGIGGQQPQHF.

The gene calls are TRBV15 and TRBJ2-7; 11 bases fit TRBD2. The germline V gene has CDR1 LNHNV and CDR2 YYDKDF (reference sequence). With V trimmed by 0 bases and J by 3 bases, 10 bases remained unmatched. The CDR3 length is 18 residues. The CDR3 DNA is TGTGCCACCAGCAGAGACCCTATCCCGACTAGCGGGGTCTACGAGCAGTACTTC. This sequence encodes CATSRDPIPTSGVYEQYF.

This chain links TRBV4-1 with TRBJ2-7, with D maybe TRBD1 (5 bases). The CDR3 runs to 14 residues. V lost 3 bases and J lost 6, with 15 bases in between. Germline values: CDR1 MGHRA, CDR2 YSYEKL. The CDR3 spells CASSQGSGPLEQYF. CDR3 nucleotides: TGCGCCAGCAGCCAGGGATCAGGGCCCCTCGAGCAGTACTTC.

The chain couples TRBV7-9 to TRBJ2-7; D not certain. The germline CDR1 and CDR2 sequences are SEHNR and FQNEAQ (reference sequence). Trimming pared 2 bases from V and 0 bases from J, leaving 5 bases between. The CDR3 runs 13 residues. CDR3 coding DNA: TGTGCCAGCAGCTTAAGCTTCTCCTACGAGCAGTACTTC. The encoded protein is CASSLSFSYEQYF.

V gene TRBV30 combines with J gene TRBJ1-2; 11 bases are shared with TRBD1. Germline assignment: CDR1 GTSNPN and CDR2 SVGIG (reference sequence). V gave up 0 bases and J gave up 6 bases; unmatched junction bases: 12. This CDR3 region has 17 residues. This CDR3 is CAWSVKGTGGFKNGYTF. The CDR3, as DNA: TGTGCCTGGAGTGTCAAAGGGACAGGGGGTTTTAAAAATGGCTACACCTTC. Based on the CDR3 plus reference TRBV30 and TRBJ1-2, the full variable domain is SQTIHQWPATLVQPVGSPLSLECTVEGTSNPNLYWYRQAAGRGLQLLFYSVGIGQISSEVPQNLSASRPQDRQFILSSKKLLLSDSGFYLCAWSVKGTGGFKNGYTFGSGTRLTVV.

This chain links TRBV5-4 with TRBJ1-2; D possibly corresponds to TRBD1 (5 bases). V lost 4 bases to trimming and J lost 5 bases, with 12 bases between them. Per the germline V gene, CDR1 is SGHNT and CDR2 is YYREEE (reference sequence). The CDR3 runs 13 residues. The CDR3 nucleotides are TGTGCCAGCAGCGTGGACGGACAATATGGCTACACCTTC. Translated, it gives CASSVDGQYGYTF.